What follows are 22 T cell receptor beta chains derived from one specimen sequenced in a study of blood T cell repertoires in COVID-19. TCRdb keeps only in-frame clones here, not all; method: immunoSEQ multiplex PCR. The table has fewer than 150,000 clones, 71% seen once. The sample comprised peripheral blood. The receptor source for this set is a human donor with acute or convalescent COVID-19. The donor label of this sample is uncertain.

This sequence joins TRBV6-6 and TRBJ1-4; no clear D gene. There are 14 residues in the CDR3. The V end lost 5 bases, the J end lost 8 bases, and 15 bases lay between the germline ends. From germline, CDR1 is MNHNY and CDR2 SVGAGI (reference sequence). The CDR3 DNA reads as TGTGCCAGCAGTCCTTCCGGCAGGCTAGAAAAACTGTTTTTT. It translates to CASSPSGRLEKLFF.

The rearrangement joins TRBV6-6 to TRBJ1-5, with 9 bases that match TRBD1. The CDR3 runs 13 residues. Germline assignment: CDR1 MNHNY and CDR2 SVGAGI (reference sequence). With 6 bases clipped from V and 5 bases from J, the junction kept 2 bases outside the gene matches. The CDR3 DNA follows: TGTGCCAGCAGGGGACAGGGTTATCAGCCCCAGCATTTT. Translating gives CASRGQGYQPQHF.

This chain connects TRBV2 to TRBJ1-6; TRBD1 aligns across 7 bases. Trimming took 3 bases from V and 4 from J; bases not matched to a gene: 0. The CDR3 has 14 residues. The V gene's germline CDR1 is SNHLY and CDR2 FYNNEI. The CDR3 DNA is TGTGCCAGCAGTGAGGGACAGTATAATTCACCCCTCCACTTT. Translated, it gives CASSEGQYNSPLHF.

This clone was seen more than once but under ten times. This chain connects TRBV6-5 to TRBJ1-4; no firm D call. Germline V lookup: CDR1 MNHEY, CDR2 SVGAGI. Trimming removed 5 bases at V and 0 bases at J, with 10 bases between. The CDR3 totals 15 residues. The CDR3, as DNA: TGTGCCAGCAGTAGGAGACGGACAACTAATGAAAAACTGTTTTTT. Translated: CASSRRRTTNEKLFF.

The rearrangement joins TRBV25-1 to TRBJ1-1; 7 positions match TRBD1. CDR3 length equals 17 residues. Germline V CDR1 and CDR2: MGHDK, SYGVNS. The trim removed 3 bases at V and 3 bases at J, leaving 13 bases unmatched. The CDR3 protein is CASSDEGPTGLDTEAFF. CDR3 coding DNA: TGTGCCAGCAGTGATGAAGGCCCGACAGGGCTGGACACTGAAGCTTTCTTT.

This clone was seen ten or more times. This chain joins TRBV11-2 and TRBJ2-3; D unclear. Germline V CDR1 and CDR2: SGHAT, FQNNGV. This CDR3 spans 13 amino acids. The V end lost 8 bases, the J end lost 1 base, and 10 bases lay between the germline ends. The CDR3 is CASSRVGTDTQYF. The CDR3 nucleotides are TGTGCCAGCTCTCGGGTGGGCACAGATACGCAGTATTTT.

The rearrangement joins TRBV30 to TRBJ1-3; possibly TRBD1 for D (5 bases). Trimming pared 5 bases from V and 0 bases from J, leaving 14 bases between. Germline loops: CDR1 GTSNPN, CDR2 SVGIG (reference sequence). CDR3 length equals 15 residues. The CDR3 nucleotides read TGTGCCTGGGGGGGGTTGGGATCCTCTGGAAACACCATATATTTT. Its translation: CAWGGLGSSGNTIYF.

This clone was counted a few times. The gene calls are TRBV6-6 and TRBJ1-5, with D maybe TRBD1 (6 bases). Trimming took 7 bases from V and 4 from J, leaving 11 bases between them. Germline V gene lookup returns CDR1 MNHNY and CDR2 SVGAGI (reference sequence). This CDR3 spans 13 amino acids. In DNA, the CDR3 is TGTGCCAGCACCTTTCAGGGGAATCAGCCCCAGCATTTT. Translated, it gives CASTFQGNQPQHF.

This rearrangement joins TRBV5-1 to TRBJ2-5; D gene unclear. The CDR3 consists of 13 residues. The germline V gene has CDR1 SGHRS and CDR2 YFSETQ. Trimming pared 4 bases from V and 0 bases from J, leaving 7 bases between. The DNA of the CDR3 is TGCGCCAGCAGCCGCGACAACCAAGAGACCCAGTACTTC. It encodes CASSRDNQETQYF.

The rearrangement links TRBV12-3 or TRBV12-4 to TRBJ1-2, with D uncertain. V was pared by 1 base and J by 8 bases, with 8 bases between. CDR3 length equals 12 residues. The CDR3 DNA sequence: TGTGCCAGCAGTTTAGGATCTGGCGGCTACACCTTC. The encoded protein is CASSLGSGGYTF.

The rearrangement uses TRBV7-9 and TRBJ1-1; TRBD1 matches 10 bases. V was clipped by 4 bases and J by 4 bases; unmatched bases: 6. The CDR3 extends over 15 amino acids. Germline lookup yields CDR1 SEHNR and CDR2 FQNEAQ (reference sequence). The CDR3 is CASSSTRTGGTEAFF. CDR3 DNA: TGTGCCAGCAGCTCAACTAGGACAGGGGGCACTGAAGCTTTCTTT.

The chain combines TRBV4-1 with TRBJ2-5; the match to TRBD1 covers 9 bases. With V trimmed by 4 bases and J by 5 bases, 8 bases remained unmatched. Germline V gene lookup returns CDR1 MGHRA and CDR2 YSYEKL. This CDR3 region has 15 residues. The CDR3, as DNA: TGCGCCAGCAGCCCCGGGACAGGGCTCGGGGAGACCCAGTACTTC. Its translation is CASSPGTGLGETQYF.

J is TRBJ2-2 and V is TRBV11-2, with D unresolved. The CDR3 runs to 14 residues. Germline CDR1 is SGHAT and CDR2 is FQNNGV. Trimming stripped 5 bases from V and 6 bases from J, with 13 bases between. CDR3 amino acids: CASSQLVDPGELFF. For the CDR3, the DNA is TGTGCCAGCAGCCAACTCGTAGATCCCGGGGAGCTGTTTTTT.

The CDR3 DNA follows: TGTGCCATCAGGGGACAGGGGTTCCCAGATACGCAGTATTTT. Protein: CAIRGQGFPDTQYF. V usage is TRBV10-3 and J usage is TRBJ2-3, with 10 bases identical to TRBD1. V trimming: 6 bases; J trimming: 4 bases; junction bases outside the gene matches: 4. The germline gives CDR1 ENHRY, CDR2 SYGVKD. This CDR3 comprises 14 residues.

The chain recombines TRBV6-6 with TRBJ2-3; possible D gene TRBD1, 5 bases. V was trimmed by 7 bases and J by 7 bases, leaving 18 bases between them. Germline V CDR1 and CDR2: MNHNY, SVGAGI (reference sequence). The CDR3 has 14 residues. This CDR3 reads CASTPDNGWNTQYF. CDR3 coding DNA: TGTGCCAGCACTCCGGACAACGGGTGGAATACGCAGTATTTT.

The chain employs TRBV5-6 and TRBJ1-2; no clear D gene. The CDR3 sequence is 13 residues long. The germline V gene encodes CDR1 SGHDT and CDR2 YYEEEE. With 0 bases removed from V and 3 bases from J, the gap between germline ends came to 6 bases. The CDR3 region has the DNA TGTGCCAGCAGCTTGGACAGAGACTATGGCTACACCTTC. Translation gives CASSLDRDYGYTF.

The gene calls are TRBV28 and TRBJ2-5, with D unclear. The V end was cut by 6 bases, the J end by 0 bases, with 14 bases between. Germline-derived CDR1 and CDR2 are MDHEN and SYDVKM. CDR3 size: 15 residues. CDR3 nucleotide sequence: TGTGCCAGCAGGCGTCCCACCGTGTACCAAGAGACCCAGTACTTC. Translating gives CASRRPTVYQETQYF.

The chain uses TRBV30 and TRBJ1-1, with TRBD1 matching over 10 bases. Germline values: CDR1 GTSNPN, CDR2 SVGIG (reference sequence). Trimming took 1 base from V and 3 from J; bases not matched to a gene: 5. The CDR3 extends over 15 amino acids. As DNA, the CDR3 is TGTGCCTGGAGTGGGACAGGGGGTCGGGACACTGAAGCTTTCTTT. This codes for CAWSGTGGRDTEAFF. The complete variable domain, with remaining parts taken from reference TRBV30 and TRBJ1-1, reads SQTIHQWPATLVQPVGSPLSLECTVEGTSNPNLYWYRQAAGRGLQLLFYSVGIGQISSEVPQNLSASRPQDRQFILSSKKLLLSDSGFYLCAWSGTGGRDTEAFFGQGTRLTVV.

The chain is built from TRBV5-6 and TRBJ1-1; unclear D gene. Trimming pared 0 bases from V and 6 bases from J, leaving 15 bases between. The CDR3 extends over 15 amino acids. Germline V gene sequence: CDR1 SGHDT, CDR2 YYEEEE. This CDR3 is CASSLAGSRSAEAFF. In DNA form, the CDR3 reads TGTGCCAGCAGCTTGGCCGGCTCCCGGAGCGCTGAAGCTTTCTTT.

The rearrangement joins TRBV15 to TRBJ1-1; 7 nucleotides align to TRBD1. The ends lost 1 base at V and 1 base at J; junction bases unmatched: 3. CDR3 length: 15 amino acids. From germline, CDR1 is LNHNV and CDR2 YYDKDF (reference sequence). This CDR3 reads CATSRVDRPNTEAFF. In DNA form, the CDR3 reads TGTGCCACCAGCAGAGTGGACAGGCCGAACACTGAAGCTTTCTTT.

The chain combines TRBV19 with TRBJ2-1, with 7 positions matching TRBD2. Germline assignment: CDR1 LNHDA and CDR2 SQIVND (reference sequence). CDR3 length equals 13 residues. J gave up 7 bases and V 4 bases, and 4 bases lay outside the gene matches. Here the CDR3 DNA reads TGTGCCAGTAGTAGGGGGGGTCAGAATGAGCAGTTCTTC. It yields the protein CASSRGGQNEQFF. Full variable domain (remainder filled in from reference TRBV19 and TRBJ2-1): DGGITQSPKYLFRKEGQNVTLSCEQNLNHDAMYWYRQDPGQGLRLIYYSQIVNDFQKGDIAEGYSVSREKKESFPLTVTSAQKNPTAFYLCASSRGGQNEQFFGPGTRLTVL.

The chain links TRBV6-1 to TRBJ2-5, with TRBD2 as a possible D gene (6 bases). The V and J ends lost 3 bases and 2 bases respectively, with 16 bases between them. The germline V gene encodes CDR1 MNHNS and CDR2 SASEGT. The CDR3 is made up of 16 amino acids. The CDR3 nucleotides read TGTGCCAGCAGTGATGTGGAGGGTTGGCTTCAAGAGACCCAGTACTTC. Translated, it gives CASSDVEGWLQETQYF.